The sequence of this T cell receptor (beta chain) was determined in a study of blood T cell repertoires in COVID-19. Looking at the study overall: Whether acute or convalescent, the COVID-19 samples came from the United States, Italy and Spain. Nucleic acid was either cDNA or gDNA, and it came from T cells, B-cell-depleted T cells, or PBMCs.

This clone was counted many times. TCRdb's copy holds only in-frame clones and misses some; the assay was immunoSEQ multiplex PCR. This table holds tens of thousands of clones, about 89% found once. Germline CDR1 reads SGHDT; CDR2 reads YYEEEE. V dropped 4 bases and J dropped 4 bases, with 17 bases sitting between them. CDR3 size: 15 residues. The chain has TRBV5-6 and TRBJ1-2; TRBD1 is a possible D gene (6 bases). Sequencing used peripheral blood. This TCR came from a human donor in a cohort sampled during active COVID-19. The CDR3 DNA reads TGTGCCAGCAGCCCGTATCCGACAGGCATCTATGGCTACACCTTC. Its protein is CASSPYPTGIYGYTF.